Presented here are 8 T cell receptor beta chains from one specimen sequenced in a study of a mutant IDH1 vaccine in newly diagnosed glioma. Time point denoted: baseline, week 1 (first vaccination visit). This sample's treatment: pre-vaccination baseline after standard-of-care therapy. Clones were sequenced by immunoSEQ multiplex PCR, and TCRdb holds only the in-frame ones, with some missing. Counted here are approximately 16,000 clones, around 95% occurring once; the ten biggest clones make up roughly 3.7%. The source material was peripheral blood mononuclear cells (PBMCs), sampled from a glioma patient treated with radiotherapy, temozolomide or both. These TCRs come from a woman aged 18-29 years with glioma. Some clones in this sample may be carry-over from other donors' samples.

This sequence joins TRBV30 and TRBJ1-1; D may be TRBD1 (5 bases). Trimming pared 8 bases from V and 1 base from J, leaving 14 bases between. This CDR3 is built from 13 residues. Germline-derived CDR1 and CDR2 are GTSNPN and SVGIG (reference sequence). CDR3 sequence: CARRVNSNTEAFF. The CDR3 DNA follows: TGTGCCCGCAGGGTTAACTCGAACACTGAAGCTTTCTTT.

V usage is TRBV7-2 and J usage is TRBJ1-5; D gene uncertain. The V gene's germline CDR1 is SGHTA and CDR2 FQGNSA. This CDR3 has 16 amino acids. V was cut by 1 base and J by 3 bases, with 13 bases left in between. This CDR3 is CASSLDRAPPNQPQHF. CDR3 sequence (DNA): TGTGCCAGCAGCTTAGACCGTGCGCCGCCCAATCAGCCCCAGCATTTT.

V usage is TRBV2 and J usage is TRBJ2-4, with D possibly TRBD2 on 5 matching bases. The CDR3 sequence is 15 residues long. CDR1 is SNHLY, CDR2 FYNNEI, per germline. Trimming left V 5 bases short and J 0 bases short, with 11 bases between. In DNA form, the CDR3 reads TGTGCCAGCAGTAGCCCTAGCCTAGCCAAAAACATTCAGTACTTC. This sequence encodes CASSSPSLAKNIQYF.

The V gene is TRBV11-3, the J gene TRBJ1-5; D uncertain. Trimming removed 2 bases at V and 8 bases at J, with 10 bases between. CDR1 is SGHNT, CDR2 YENEEA, per germline. The CDR3 totals 13 residues. CDR3 DNA sequence: TGTGCCAGCAGCTTAAATAGGGTGGAGCCCCAGCATTTT. Protein product: CASSLNRVEPQHF.

The chain links TRBV27 to TRBJ1-6; weak D call: TRBD1 (6 bases). Trimming took off 5 bases at V and 7 bases at J, with 12 bases between the two ends. Germline CDR1 is MNHEY and CDR2 is SMNVEV (reference sequence). This CDR3 has 14 amino acids. The CDR3 sequence is CASSPWGANSPLHF. The CDR3, as DNA: TGTGCCAGCAGTCCCTGGGGGGCGAATTCACCCCTCCACTTT.

This rearrangement joins TRBV4-3 to TRBJ2-1; D unclear. Germline CDR1 and CDR2: LGHNA and YSLEER. Trimming removed 4 bases at V and 0 bases at J, with 10 bases between. The CDR3 consists of 15 residues. CDR3 DNA sequence: TGCGCCAGCAGCCTGGGCACCCGCTCCTACAATGAGCAGTTCTTC. It translates to CASSLGTRSYNEQFF.

The chain employs TRBV19 and TRBJ2-3; a possible D gene is TRBD2 (5 bases). V was shortened by 4 bases and J by 0 bases, with 17 bases between the two germline ends. The CDR3 extends over 17 amino acids. Germline CDR1 is LNHDA and CDR2 is SQIVND (reference sequence). In DNA, the CDR3 is TGTGCCAGTAGTACCACCGGAGGACCCCATAGCACAGATACGCAGTATTTT. Amino acids: CASSTTGGPHSTDTQYF.

V usage is TRBV11-3 and J usage is TRBJ1-5; D perhaps matches TRBD1 (5 bases). CDR1 and CDR2 (germline): SGHNT, YENEEA. This CDR3 is 13 amino acids long. The ends were cut back, 8 bases at V and 4 bases at J, with 12 bases in the middle. In nucleotides, the CDR3 is TGTGCCAGCGTGGGGGGGTGGAATCAGCCCCAGCATTTT. This gives the protein CASVGGWNQPQHF.